The 28 T cell receptor beta chains below come from one sample, sequenced in a study of cytotoxic CD8 clonotypes in ibrutinib-treated CLL. The repertoire was sequenced with immunoSEQ multiplex PCR; TCRdb's copy has only in-frame clones and lacks some. Of tens of thousands of clones in the sample, approximately 71% were seen once. The sequences come from PBMCs, collected at disease progression, from a patient treated with ibrutinib. The receptors stem from a human donor with chronic lymphocytic leukemia.

The chain recombines TRBV5-1 with TRBJ2-2, with no clear D. This CDR3 region has 13 residues. V gave up 4 bases and J gave up 7 bases, with 11 bases separating them. Germline V gene lookup returns CDR1 SGHRS and CDR2 YFSETQ. In DNA, the CDR3 is TGCGCCAGCAGCCCTGGCGGCCACGGGGAGCTGTTTTTT. Its protein is CASSPGGHGELFF.

V usage is TRBV5-1 and J usage is TRBJ2-5; D remains unclear. The germline V gene encodes CDR1 SGHRS and CDR2 YFSETQ. CDR3 length: 12 residues. Trimming took off 0 bases at V and 2 bases at J, with 2 bases between the two ends. The CDR3 DNA is TGCGCCAGCAGCTTGGTTCAAGAGACCCAGTACTTC. It translates to CASSLVQETQYF. Complete variable domain (other parts from reference TRBV5-1 and TRBJ2-5): KAGVTQTPRYLIKTRGQQVTLSCSPISGHRSVSWYQQTPGQGLQFLFEYFSETQRNKGNFPGRFSGRQFSNSRSEMNVSTLELGDSALYLCASSLVQETQYFGPGTRLLVL.

V is TRBV29-1 and J is TRBJ2-5; weak D call: TRBD2 (6 bases). V was shortened by 6 bases and J by 5 bases, with 13 bases between the two germline ends. This CDR3 region has 12 residues. Germline V lookup: CDR1 SQVTM, CDR2 ANQGSEA. CDR3 sequence: CSVSGRTETQYF. Written as DNA, the CDR3 is TGCAGCGTGTCGGGGAGGACGGAGACCCAGTACTTC.

The V and J genes are TRBV29-1 and TRBJ2-7; 8 bases are shared with TRBD1. The V gene's germline CDR1 is SQVTM and CDR2 ANQGSEA. This CDR3 spans 14 amino acids. V lost 7 bases, J lost 5 bases, and 13 bases stayed unmatched. CDR3 DNA sequence: TGCAGCGGCACGACAGGGGCCGCAGTTAACGAGCAGTACTTC. It specifies CSGTTGAAVNEQYF.

The chain is built from TRBV7-8 and TRBJ1-2; the match to TRBD1 covers 7 bases. The CDR3 length is 15 residues. The V gene end was trimmed by 5 bases and the J gene end by 5 bases; junction bases not matched to a gene: 11. Germline loops: CDR1 SGHVS, CDR2 FQNEAQ. The CDR3 bases are TGTGCCAGCAGCCCTATAGGGGGCTCTGGATATGGCTACACCTTC. Residues: CASSPIGGSGYGYTF.

This chain uses TRBV4-2 with TRBJ2-7; 8 positions agree with TRBD1. The length of the CDR3 is 17 residues. Germline CDR1 is LGHNA and CDR2 is YNFKEQ. The V and J ends lost 0 bases and 0 bases, in that order; junction bases with no gene match: 7. CDR3 DNA sequence: TGTGCCAGCAGCCAAGAACCGACAGGGGCTTCCTCCTACGAGCAGTACTTC. Amino acids: CASSQEPTGASSYEQYF.

The chain joins TRBV29-1 to TRBJ2-3; D is possibly TRBD1 or TRBD2 (5 bases each). Germline V lookup: CDR1 SQVTM, CDR2 ANQGSEA. Trimming removed 7 bases from V and 6 bases from J, with 11 bases in between. The CDR3 has 11 amino acids. The CDR3, as DNA: TGCAGCGCCGAGAGGGGCGATACGCAGTATTTT. Amino acids: CSAERGDTQYF.

The rearrangement links TRBV25-1 to TRBJ1-1; 7 bases are shared with TRBD1. The CDR3 is 14 residues long. The V gene's germline CDR1 is MGHDK and CDR2 SYGVNS. The ends lost 1 base at V and 4 bases at J; junction bases unmatched: 3. CDR3: CASSEFGDSTEAFF. CDR3 sequence (DNA): TGTGCCAGCAGTGAATTCGGGGACAGCACTGAAGCTTTCTTT.

The chain couples TRBV10-3 to TRBJ2-5; 10 bases are shared with TRBD2. Looked up from germline, CDR1 is ENHRY and CDR2 is SYGVKD. J lost 9 bases, V lost 0 bases, and 13 bases had no gene match. The CDR3 extends over 17 amino acids. In DNA, the CDR3 is TGTGCCATCAGTGAGTCGATTAGCGGGGGGCCTCCCGGGGCCCAGTACTTC. This sequence encodes CAISESISGGPPGAQYF.

The gene calls are TRBV6-5 and TRBJ2-1; possibly TRBD1 for D (6 bases). CDR1 MNHEY and CDR2 SVGAGI come from the germline V gene. This CDR3 is 15 amino acids long. V lost 6 bases to trimming and J lost 1 base, with 13 bases between them. In DNA form, the CDR3 reads TGTGCCAGCAGAACCGGGACAAATTCCTACAATGAGCAGTTCTTC. This codes for CASRTGTNSYNEQFF.

The chain carries TRBV6-6 and TRBJ1-2, with D possibly TRBD1 on 5 matching bases. Germline loops: CDR1 MNHNY, CDR2 SVGAGI (reference sequence). This CDR3 spans 14 amino acids. The germline V and J ends were trimmed by 0 bases and 3 bases, with 8 bases remaining between them. The CDR3, as DNA: TGTGCCAGCAGTTACTCGATGGGGGACTATGGCTACACCTTC. Its protein product is CASSYSMGDYGYTF.

The CDR3 sequence is CASTLGGGAGETQYF. The CDR3 coding sequence is TGTGCCAGCACCCTAGGTGGGGGGGCCGGGGAGACCCAGTACTTC. The chain couples TRBV7-8 to TRBJ2-5, with D maybe TRBD2 (7 bases). CDR1 and CDR2 (germline): SGHVS, FQNEAQ. This CDR3 comprises 15 residues. Trimming stripped 7 bases from V and 5 bases from J, with 20 bases between.

The chain has TRBV5-1 and TRBJ1-6; 9 bases are a match to TRBD1. CDR3 length equals 15 residues. Looked up from germline, CDR1 is SGHRS and CDR2 is YFSETQ. The ends lost 4 bases at V and 9 bases at J; junction bases unmatched: 8. The CDR3 DNA reads TGCGCCAGCAGCGGGACAGGGATTACGAGTTCACCCCTCCACTTT. It is translated as CASSGTGITSSPLHF. Full variable domain (rest looked up from reference TRBV5-1 and TRBJ1-6): KAGVTQTPRYLIKTRGQQVTLSCSPISGHRSVSWYQQTPGQGLQFLFEYFSETQRNKGNFPGRFSGRQFSNSRSEMNVSTLELGDSALYLCASSGTGITSSPLHFGNGTRLTVT.

This clone was observed a single time. V and J are TRBV4-2 and TRBJ2-7, with D unresolved. The germline V gene has CDR1 LGHNA and CDR2 YNFKEQ. V dropped 4 bases and J dropped 0 bases, with 13 bases sitting between them. The CDR3 runs to 15 residues. The CDR3 sequence is CASSLGVTSSYEQYF. DNA of the CDR3: TGTGCCAGCAGCCTTGGGGTTACCAGCTCCTACGAGCAGTACTTC.

The V gene is TRBV4-1, the J gene TRBJ2-7; 10 positions match TRBD2. Trimming removed 2 bases from V and 3 bases from J; junction bases left unmatched: 4. CDR3 length: 15 residues. CDR1 and CDR2 (germline): MGHRA, YSYEKL. As DNA, the CDR3 is TGCGCCAGCAGCCAACATAGCGGGGGGAACTACGAGCAGTACTTC. Protein product: CASSQHSGGNYEQYF.

This clone was picked up many times. Other DNA sequences in the same sample also yield this CDR3. The CDR3 sequence is CAISEGLADLSYEQYF. CDR3 DNA: TGTGCCATCAGTGAGGGTCTGGCGGACCTTTCCTACGAGCAGTACTTC. The chain couples TRBV10-3 to TRBJ2-7; D unresolved. V shed 2 bases and J shed 1 base, with 15 bases lying between them. This CDR3 contains 16 residues. Looked up from germline, CDR1 is ENHRY and CDR2 is SYGVKD.

This clone has more than one count but fewer than ten. The V call is TRBV27, the J call TRBJ2-4; unclear D gene. This CDR3 is built from 13 residues. The germline V gene has CDR1 MNHEY and CDR2 SMNVEV (reference sequence). The V end was cut by 4 bases, the J end by 0 bases, with 4 bases between. The DNA of the CDR3 is TGTGCCAGCAGTTGGGCAGCCAAAAACATTCAGTACTTC. This encodes CASSWAAKNIQYF.

The rearrangement joins TRBV5-1 to TRBJ2-1; weak D call: TRBD2 (6 bases). Trimming took off 0 bases at V and 10 bases at J, with 11 bases between the two ends. The CDR3 consists of 13 residues. In germline, CDR1 is SGHRS, CDR2 YFSETQ. DNA for the CDR3: TGCGCCAGCAGCTTGGTATATCGGGGGGAGCAGTTCTTC. It encodes CASSLVYRGEQFF.

This clone has more than one count but fewer than ten. The J gene is TRBJ1-5, the V gene TRBV29-1; weak D call: TRBD1 (6 bases). Germline assignment: CDR1 SQVTM and CDR2 ANQGSEA. The CDR3 runs 13 residues. Between the trimmed V and J ends, which lost 6 bases and 5 bases, there was a span of 14 bases. CDR3 DNA sequence: TGCAGCGTCCTAACAGGGACCGATCAGCCCCAGCATTTT. The encoded protein is CSVLTGTDQPQHF.

This clone was observed a single time. V usage is TRBV11-2 and J usage is TRBJ1-4; no reliable D call. The CDR3 is 15 residues long. The V gene lost 1 base and the J gene lost 8 bases, with 14 bases spanning the gap. Germline V gives CDR1 SGHAT, CDR2 FQNNGV. The CDR3 here is CASSLVWGGGEKLFF. The CDR3 region has the DNA TGTGCCAGCAGCTTAGTGTGGGGAGGAGGCGAAAAACTGTTTTTT.

The genes are TRBV7-7 and TRBJ2-5, with 7 bases lining up with TRBD1. Germline V gives CDR1 SSHAT, CDR2 FNYEAQ (reference sequence). Germline trimming cut 4 bases from V and 7 bases from J; bases unmatched to any gene: 3. The CDR3 extends over 12 amino acids. CDR3 nucleotides: TGTGCCAGCAGCTCTACAGGGGCGACCCAGTACTTC. Protein: CASSSTGATQYF.

There are a few counts of this clone. This chain links TRBV7-2 with TRBJ1-2; tentative D call: TRBD1 (5 bases). The CDR3 totals 13 residues. Trimming removed 3 bases at V and 4 bases at J, with 9 bases between. Per the germline V gene, CDR1 is SGHTA and CDR2 is FQGNSA. CDR3 in DNA: TGTGCCAGCAGCTTGACGGGGGGCTATGGCTACACCTTC. This sequence encodes CASSLTGGYGYTF.

The rearrangement uses TRBV5-1 and TRBJ1-2, with a weak D call TRBD1 (6 bases). Deletions cut 3 bases from V and 8 bases from J, with 14 bases between. CDR1 and CDR2 (germline): SGHRS, YFSETQ. This CDR3 has 13 amino acids. CDR3 sequence: CASSWDIEGGYTF. The CDR3, as DNA: TGCGCCAGCAGCTGGGACATCGAAGGAGGCTACACCTTC.

This clone was counted only a few times. V and J are TRBV10-2 and TRBJ1-1; D is undetermined. Looked up from germline, CDR1 is WSHSY and CDR2 is SAAADI. There are 14 residues in the CDR3. Trimming shortened V by 8 bases and J by 0 bases, and 13 bases separated the two germline ends. The CDR3 here is CASSLDGMNTEAFF. The CDR3 DNA reads TGCGCCAGCTCCCTGGACGGAATGAACACTGAAGCTTTCTTT.

This chain joins TRBV5-6 and TRBJ1-1; no definite D call. Trimming left V 3 bases short and J 0 bases short, with 15 bases between. The CDR3 consists of 16 residues. CDR1 and CDR2 from the germline V gene are SGHDT and YYEEEE. For the CDR3, the DNA is TGTGCCAGCAGCTCGGACGGAAAGACCATGAACACTGAAGCTTTCTTT. Encoded protein: CASSSDGKTMNTEAFF.

This sequence joins TRBV5-4 and TRBJ2-3; a possible D gene is TRBD1 (5 bases). The CDR3 runs to 12 residues. V was trimmed by 2 bases and J by 6 bases, leaving 7 bases between them. The V gene's germline CDR1 is SGHNT and CDR2 YYREEE (reference sequence). The CDR3 DNA reads TGTGCCAGCAGCTTTGGGGCCGATACGCAGTATTTT. This sequence encodes CASSFGADTQYF.

This chain joins TRBV2 and TRBJ2-2, with a possible D match to TRBD1 (6 bases). With 8 bases removed from V and 8 bases from J, the gap between germline ends came to 12 bases. The CDR3 totals 12 residues. Germline CDR1 SNHLY, CDR2 FYNNEI. For the CDR3, the DNA is TGTGCCAGCGACTCTACAGGGGGGGAGCTGTTTTTT. The encoded protein is CASDSTGGELFF.

The V gene is TRBV7-2, the J gene TRBJ2-3, with TRBD1 matching 12 bases. V shed 8 bases and J 4 bases; nucleotides not matched to a gene: 7. From germline, CDR1 is SGHTA and CDR2 FQGNSA. The CDR3 extends over 15 amino acids. The CDR3 DNA reads as TGTGCCAGCCTCCGGGACAGGGGGCCCTCAGATACGCAGTATTTT. Translating it yields CASLRDRGPSDTQYF.